These 31 T cell receptor beta chains were sequenced from one sample in a study of cytomegalovirus exposure and HLA in healthy donors. Vbeta (60) and Jbeta (13) primers were used in the PCR. Only in-frame clones appear in the TCRdb table, and some are missing; sequencing was by immunoSEQ multiplex PCR. The sample holds about 110,000 clones, 15% seen once. Source material: PBMCs. The receptors here all came from a woman between 18 and 29 years old in good health and CMV-seronegative.

This clone was seen a handful of times. The rearrangement joins TRBV15 to TRBJ2-3, with TRBD2 identical over 7 bases. This CDR3 contains 17 residues. Per germline, CDR1 LNHNV and CDR2 YYDKDF (reference sequence). V shed 0 bases, J shed 4 bases, and the junction held 10 bases outside the gene matches. The CDR3 DNA reads TGTGCCACCAGCAGAGATTTTTCCAGCGGGATGCCAGATACGCAGTATTTT. Its protein is CATSRDFSSGMPDTQYF.

This clone has only a few counts. This chain joins TRBV7-8 and TRBJ2-3; 13 positions agree with TRBD2. Germline V gives CDR1 SGHVS, CDR2 FQNEAQ. Unmatched junction bases numbered 7, after V lost 5 bases and J lost 5 bases. The CDR3 sequence is 16 residues long. The CDR3 loop reads CASSPGLAGVGDTQYF. The DNA for the CDR3 is TGTGCCAGCAGCCCTGGACTAGCGGGAGTAGGAGATACGCAGTATTTT.

This clone occurred once. The chain employs TRBV28 and TRBJ1-5; D is possibly TRBD1 (6 bases). The CDR3 has 14 amino acids. Germline loops: CDR1 MDHEN, CDR2 SYDVKM. Trimming removed 5 bases from V and 7 bases from J, with 15 bases in between. CDR3 sequence reads: CASSPGQRMQPQHF. The CDR3 DNA is TGTGCCAGCAGTCCGGGACAAAGGATGCAGCCCCAGCATTTT.

The V gene is TRBV9, the J gene TRBJ2-1; 8 positions agree with TRBD2. V was pared by 4 bases and J by 7 bases, with 10 bases of the junction left unmatched. Germline V gene lookup returns CDR1 SGDLS and CDR2 YYNGEE. CDR3 size: 15 residues. The CDR3 DNA reads as TGTGCCAGCAGCCCCCGGGTGGGCGGGGGGAATGAGCAGTTCTTC. Encoded protein: CASSPRVGGGNEQFF.

This clone has a handful of counts. At one of its ends the junction is not consistent with the germline gene, which may arise from a read error. The chain recombines TRBV7-7 with TRBJ1-4, with TRBD1 as a possible D gene (6 bases). CDR1 and CDR2 (germline): SSHAT, FNYEAQ (reference sequence). CDR3 length: 15 amino acids. The CDR3 DNA sequence: TGTGCTAGCAGCTTAGGTACAGGGATGGGAGAAAAACTGTTTTTT. It codes for CASSLGTGMGEKLFF.

This chain uses TRBV2 with TRBJ1-5; 7 bases line up with TRBD1. The CDR3 runs to 14 residues. V lost 6 bases, J lost 3 bases, and 5 bases stayed unmatched. The germline CDR1 and CDR2 sequences are SNHLY and FYNNEI. The CDR3 loop reads CASSRDSNNQPQHF. CDR3 coding DNA: TGTGCCAGCAGCCGGGACAGCAACAATCAGCCCCAGCATTTT.

This clone was counted between two and nine times. This sequence joins TRBV6-1 and TRBJ2-7; 8 nucleotides agree with TRBD2. J lost 0 bases, V lost 2 bases, and 3 bases had no gene match. The CDR3 loop spans 15 amino acids. The germline V gene has CDR1 MNHNS and CDR2 SASEGT. The CDR3 reads CASSERGGGSYEQYF. The CDR3 DNA reads TGTGCCAGCAGTGAACGGGGGGGCGGCTCCTACGAGCAGTACTTC.

V gene TRBV19 combines with J gene TRBJ2-5; tentative D call: TRBD1 (5 bases). Germline lookup yields CDR1 LNHDA and CDR2 SQIVND (reference sequence). The CDR3 sequence is 12 residues long. V was trimmed by 8 bases and J by 5 bases, leaving 12 bases between them. The CDR3 reads CASGAARETQYF. CDR3 nucleotide sequence: TGTGCCAGTGGGGCTGCCAGGGAGACCCAGTACTTC.

The chain is built from TRBV28 and TRBJ2-7; D is ambiguous. V gave up 2 bases and J gave up 9 bases, with 11 bases separating them. Germline V CDR1 and CDR2: MDHEN, SYDVKM. The CDR3 has 12 amino acids. CDR3 sequence (DNA): TGTGCCAGCAGTTTAATGGGCGTCGGGCAGTACTTC. As protein: CASSLMGVGQYF.

There are a few counts of this clone. The CDR3, as DNA: TGTGCCAGTATCAGGTCCCCGGCCAACACTGAAGCTTTCTTT. Translated, it gives CASIRSPANTEAFF. The chain employs TRBV19 and TRBJ1-1; the D is unclear. CDR3 length: 14 residues. The V gene's germline CDR1 is LNHDA and CDR2 SQIVND (reference sequence). Trimming shortened V by 7 bases and J by 2 bases, and 14 bases separated the two germline ends.

In this sample, this clone turned up a few times. The J gene is TRBJ2-2, the V gene TRBV9; TRBD2 agrees at 7 bases. CDR3 length: 16 residues. The J segment lost 7 bases and the V segment lost 0 bases, leaving 9 bases of the junction unmatched. Germline CDR1 is SGDLS and CDR2 is YYNGEE. In nucleotides, the CDR3 is TGTGCCAGCAGCGTAGACGGCGGGAGATACGTCGGGGAGCTGTTTTTT. This translates into CASSVDGGRYVGELFF.

This clone was seen a few times. The rearrangement uses TRBV29-1 and TRBJ2-7; 9 nucleotides line up with TRBD2. The germline CDR1 and CDR2 sequences are SQVTM and ANQGSEA. CDR3 length: 13 residues. V lost 7 bases and J lost 0; bases outside the gene matches: 4. CDR3 coding DNA: TGCAGCGCACGTAGCGGGAGCTCCTACGAGCAGTACTTC. Its protein product is CSARSGSSYEQYF.

The chain joins TRBV19 to TRBJ1-5; TRBD1 aligns across 7 bases. There are 15 residues in the CDR3. Per germline, CDR1 LNHDA and CDR2 SQIVND (reference sequence). Unmatched junction bases numbered 10, after V lost 5 bases and J lost 6 bases. The chain's CDR3 is CASSLDREGSQPQHF. DNA for the CDR3: TGTGCCAGTAGTCTCGACAGGGAAGGAAGTCAGCCCCAGCATTTT.

The chain is built from TRBV7-6 and TRBJ2-5; unclear D gene. The CDR3 length is 13 residues. V gave up 0 bases and J gave up 4 bases, with 6 bases separating them. Germline V gene data show CDR1 as SGHVS and CDR2 as FNYEAQ. The DNA of the CDR3 is TGTGCCAGCAGCTTAGCGCCGGGAGAGACCCAGTACTTC. Translation gives CASSLAPGETQYF.

The chain links TRBV30 to TRBJ2-1, with TRBD2 matching 9 bases. The V and J ends lost 4 bases and 8 bases, in that order; junction bases with no gene match: 6. This CDR3 is built from 13 residues. Germline values: CDR1 GTSNPN, CDR2 SVGIG (reference sequence). The chain's CDR3 is CAWKGGRAYEQFF. The CDR3 DNA follows: TGTGCCTGGAAGGGCGGGAGGGCGTATGAGCAGTTCTTC. The full variable domain, completed using reference TRBV30 and TRBJ2-1, is SQTIHQWPATLVQPVGSPLSLECTVEGTSNPNLYWYRQAAGRGLQLLFYSVGIGQISSEVPQNLSASRPQDRQFILSSKKLLLSDSGFYLCAWKGGRAYEQFFGPGTRLTVL.

As to this clone: Mismatch with germline at one junction end may stem from a read error. At the DNA level, this CDR3 is encoded by other sequences in the same sample as well. The rearrangement uses TRBV18 and TRBJ1-1; D remains unclear. The CDR3 spans 14 residues. Germline CDR1 KGHSH, CDR2 LQKENI. CDR3 protein: CASSSENRRTEAFF. The CDR3 bases are TGTGCCAGCTCTAGCGAGAATAGAAGAACTGAAGCCTTCTTT.

Details on this clone: One end of the junction varies from germline; a read error may be responsible. The chain links TRBV10-2 to TRBJ1-5; no clear D. This CDR3 has 15 amino acids. CDR1 and CDR2 from the germline V gene are WSHSY and SAAADI. The DNA for the CDR3 is TGCGCCAGCAGTCGGGGATTGTCTAGCAATCAGCACCAGCATTTT. Translated, it gives CASSRGLSSNQHQHF.

J is TRBJ2-3 and V is TRBV4-2; 7 bases align to TRBD2. This CDR3 spans 14 amino acids. V lost 3 bases to trimming and J lost 2 bases; unmatched junction nucleotides: 2. Per the germline V gene, CDR1 is LGHNA and CDR2 is YNFKEQ. For the CDR3, the DNA is TGTGCCAGCAGCCAGACTAGCACCACAGATACGCAGTATTTT. Its translation is CASSQTSTTDTQYF.

The rearrangement joins TRBV6-1 to TRBJ2-1; maybe TRBD2 (5 bases). Trimming stripped 1 base from V and 3 bases from J, with 10 bases between. Germline V gene lookup returns CDR1 MNHNS and CDR2 SASEGT. The CDR3 is made up of 15 amino acids. In DNA form, the CDR3 reads TGTGCCAGCAGTGAAGAGGCGGGTAACTACAATGAGCAGTTCTTC. This sequence encodes CASSEEAGNYNEQFF.

This clone appeared a few times. CDR3 amino acids: CASSLAGGRGQTQYF. The CDR3 region has the DNA TGTGCCAGCAGCTTAGCCGGCGGCAGGGGTCAGACCCAGTACTTC. The chain recombines TRBV7-9 with TRBJ2-5, with a weak D call TRBD1 (6 bases). V lost 0 bases, J lost 6 bases, and 14 bases lay in between. CDR3 size: 15 residues. Per germline, CDR1 SEHNR and CDR2 FQNEAQ (reference sequence).

This clone was counted a few times. V usage is TRBV4-1 and J usage is TRBJ2-3, with 11 positions matching TRBD2. CDR3 length: 16 residues. Germline loops: CDR1 MGHRA, CDR2 YSYEKL. The trim removed 5 bases at V and 5 bases at J, leaving 9 bases unmatched. The CDR3 DNA follows: TGCGCCAGCAGCGGACAACTAGCGGGGGTTCGAGATACGCAGTATTTT. Its protein is CASSGQLAGVRDTQYF.

The chain links TRBV4-2 to TRBJ2-1; TRBD2 agrees at 8 bases. Germline V CDR1 and CDR2: LGHNA, YNFKEQ. The CDR3 runs to 15 residues. The junction had 4 bases not matched to a gene; V was cut back by 0 bases and J by 6 bases. In DNA form, the CDR3 reads TGTGCCAGCAGCCAAGACAATCTAGCGGGCAATGAGCAGTTCTTC. As protein: CASSQDNLAGNEQFF.

A few counts support this clone. The chain has TRBV15 and TRBJ2-1; 12 nucleotides line up with TRBD2. The V segment lost 5 bases and the J segment 9 bases; nucleotides outside the gene matches: 8. This CDR3 is built from 15 residues. Germline V CDR1 and CDR2: LNHNV, YYDKDF (reference sequence). The CDR3, as DNA: TGTGCCACCAGCCCGCGACTAGCGGGAGAAGGTGAGCAGTTCTTC. As protein: CATSPRLAGEGEQFF.

A few counts support this clone. The chain is built from TRBV7-9 and TRBJ1-1; D remains unclear. Germline lookup yields CDR1 SEHNR and CDR2 FQNEAQ (reference sequence). The CDR3 covers 15 residues. Trimming shortened V by 1 base and J by 3 bases, and 12 bases separated the two germline ends. CDR3: CASSLEAQRDTEAFF. Here the CDR3 DNA reads TGTGCCAGCAGCTTAGAGGCCCAGCGCGACACTGAAGCTTTCTTT.

The J gene is TRBJ1-6, the V gene TRBV13; D gene unclear. Per germline, CDR1 PRHDT and CDR2 FYEKMQ (reference sequence). The germline V and J ends were trimmed by 0 bases and 9 bases, with 12 bases remaining between them. The CDR3 is 15 amino acids. The DNA of the CDR3 is TGTGCCAGCAGCTTAGGCCGCGGGAGAGGTTCACCCCTCCACTTT. Protein sequence: CASSLGRGRGSPLHF.

The chain employs TRBV18 and TRBJ1-2; 12 bases map to TRBD1. From germline, CDR1 is KGHSH and CDR2 LQKENI. V shed 2 bases, J shed 5 bases, and the junction held 3 bases outside the gene matches. The CDR3 is 15 residues long. The CDR3 reads CASSPGTGGRYGYTF. CDR3 coding DNA: TGTGCCAGCTCACCAGGGACAGGGGGCCGTTATGGCTACACCTTC.

Regarding this clone: Compared with germline, one end of the junction differs, possibly owing to a read error. Distinct nucleotide sequences in the sample also encode this CDR3. This chain links TRBV4-3 with TRBJ1-1; 7 positions agree with TRBD1. The germline V gene has CDR1 LGHNA and CDR2 YSLEER. The CDR3 runs 13 residues. The CDR3 nucleotides read TGCGCCAGCAGCCAAGAGACCGGGACAGAGGCTTTCTTC. This gives the protein CASSQETGTEAFF.

The V call is TRBV4-3, the J call TRBJ2-3; weak D call: TRBD1 (6 bases). Germline V gives CDR1 LGHNA, CDR2 YSLEER. The germline V and J ends were trimmed by 3 bases and 5 bases, with 18 bases remaining between them. The CDR3 spans 16 residues. The DNA of the CDR3 is TGCGCCAGCAGCCAGGATCCAAAATTACAGGGAGATACGCAGTATTTT. The encoded protein is CASSQDPKLQGDTQYF.

This rearrangement joins TRBV7-2 to TRBJ2-6; weak D call: TRBD2 (5 bases). CDR3 size: 16 residues. The germline CDR1 and CDR2 sequences are SGHTA and FQGNSA. V was shortened by 2 bases and J by 1 base, with 9 bases between the two germline ends. CDR3 in amino acids: CASSLMGASGANVLTF. The CDR3 DNA sequence: TGTGCCAGCAGCTTAATGGGAGCATCTGGGGCCAACGTCCTGACTTTC.

This chain uses TRBV9 with TRBJ1-1; 7 bases are a match to TRBD1. CDR3 size: 15 residues. Trimming took 3 bases from V and 1 from J; bases not matched to a gene: 6. Germline assignment: CDR1 SGDLS and CDR2 YYNGEE. CDR3 DNA sequence: TGTGCCAGCAGCGCCAATACAGGGGAGAACACTGAAGCTTTCTTT. Amino acid sequence: CASSANTGENTEAFF.

This clone was counted between two and nine times. The chain employs TRBV9 and TRBJ1-1, with a weak D call TRBD1 (5 bases). This CDR3 spans 13 amino acids. Germline CDR1 SGDLS, CDR2 YYNGEE. Deletions cut 0 bases from V and 6 bases from J, with 9 bases between. In DNA, the CDR3 is TGTGCCAGCAGCGTAGTAGAAGGGGCTGAAGCTTTCTTT. It translates to CASSVVEGAEAFF.